This section outlines one T cell receptor beta chain sequence together with its context. The antigen remains undetermined. Using immunoSEQ multiplex PCR, the repertoire was profiled, and TCRdb retains in-frame clones only, with some absent. Among about 2.1 million clones listed, around 93% were seen once. This record comes from a study of shared clonotypes between healthy human individuals. Study-wide results and caveats: Some clonotypes were shared by all four sorted-subset donors, while others were not shared. The non-shared ones had lower generation probabilities than the shared ones.

The V segment lost 4 bases and the J segment 10 bases; nucleotides outside the gene matches: 19. Germline CDR1 SEHNR, CDR2 FQNEAQ (reference sequence). The CDR3 runs 17 residues. Naive CD8 isolation took CD45RO-negative cells positively selected for CCR7 and excluded terminally differentiated effector memory CD45RA+ cells. The chain combines TRBV7-9 with TRBJ1-1; 9 bases line up with TRBD1. This clonotype was obtained from a man aged 18 to 29 in good health. Some clones in this sample may be carry-over from other donors' samples. The sample taken for sequencing was naive CD8+ T cells from PBMCs. CDR3 nucleotide sequence: TGTGCCAGCAGCTCTTACGCCCGGACAGGGGCGGCCTGGCGAGCTTTCTTT. It codes for CASSSYARTGAAWRAFF.